Listed here are 11 T cell receptor beta chains from one sample, sequenced in a study of blood T cell repertoires in COVID-19. Assay: immunoSEQ multiplex PCR; the TCRdb copy retains only in-frame clones and omits some. This sample has approximately 270,000 clones; 70% to 90% occur once, and the top ten carry 0.87%. Material for sequencing was peripheral blood. The source is a human donor with COVID-19, enrolled during active disease. The donor label of this sample is uncertain.

V usage is TRBV6-5 and J usage is TRBJ1-1; D is unclear. This CDR3 contains 14 residues. V lost 2 bases to trimming and J lost 9 bases, with 16 bases between them. Per germline, CDR1 MNHEY and CDR2 SVGAGI. The CDR3 DNA follows: TGTGCCAGCAGTTACCGCCTAGGAGGGTCTCAAGCTTTCTTT. It specifies CASSYRLGGSQAFF.

The chain is built from TRBV5-4 and TRBJ2-2; 7 bases agree with TRBD2. Germline V gene data show CDR1 as SGHNT and CDR2 as YYREEE (reference sequence). V gave up 2 bases and J gave up 6 bases; unmatched junction bases: 4. The CDR3 covers 14 residues. The CDR3 region has the DNA TGTGCCAGCAGCTTCGGAGGGAGGGCCGGGGAGCTGTTTTTT. It codes for CASSFGGRAGELFF.

With respect to this clone: One end of the junction varies from germline; a read error may be responsible. The V and J genes are TRBV5-6 and TRBJ2-7, with 10 bases aligning to TRBD2. This CDR3 spans 14 amino acids. In germline, CDR1 is SGHDT, CDR2 YYEEEE. The CDR3 DNA follows: TGTGCCAGCAGCTCCCAATGGGGTCCTAGCGGGAGCTCCTTC. This gives the protein CASSSQWGPSGSSF.

The V and J genes are TRBV5-4 and TRBJ1-1; 8 nucleotides match TRBD1. V lost 5 bases to trimming and J lost 2 bases; unmatched junction nucleotides: 8. The germline V gene has CDR1 SGHNT and CDR2 YYREEE (reference sequence). This CDR3 comprises 15 residues. The CDR3 spells CASRADRGRNTEAFF. The CDR3 bases are TGTGCCAGCAGGGCTGACAGGGGAAGAAACACTGAAGCTTTCTTT. Full variable domain (outside the CDR3, taken from reference TRBV5-4 and TRBJ1-1): ETGVTQSPTHLIKTRGQQVTLRCSSQSGHNTVSWYQQALGQGPQFIFQYYREEENGRGNFPPRFSGLQFPNYSSELNVNALELDDSALYLCASRADRGRNTEAFFGQGTRLTVV.

This rearrangement joins TRBV11-2 to TRBJ2-1, with 8 bases matching TRBD2. The germline gives CDR1 SGHAT, CDR2 FQNNGV. After removal of 10 bases from V and 9 bases from J, the junction contained 14 bases not matched to a gene. CDR3 length equals 14 residues. CDR3 sequence (DNA): TGTGCCACCGGACTAGCTACCCAGGCCACTGAGCAGTTCTTC. This gives the protein CATGLATQATEQFF.

The V and J genes are TRBV6-6 and TRBJ1-1; D might be TRBD1 (5 bases). V gave up 6 bases and J gave up 2 bases, with 16 bases separating them. Germline-derived CDR1 and CDR2 are MNHNY and SVGAGI (reference sequence). The CDR3 has 15 amino acids. The CDR3 region is CASRIGSQGNTEAFF. CDR3 nucleotide sequence: TGTGCCAGCAGAATAGGGTCCCAGGGTAACACTGAAGCTTTCTTT.

The chain couples TRBV15 to TRBJ1-1, with TRBD1 identical over 7 bases. The germline V gene encodes CDR1 LNHNV and CDR2 YYDKDF (reference sequence). V shed 3 bases, J shed 1 base, and the junction held 8 bases outside the gene matches. The CDR3 spans 16 residues. CDR3 residues: CATSRDRQGWNTEAFF. The CDR3 bases are TGTGCCACCAGCAGGGATCGACAGGGTTGGAACACTGAAGCTTTCTTT.

The chain combines TRBV19 with TRBJ2-1, with D unresolved. The germline V gene encodes CDR1 LNHDA and CDR2 SQIVND (reference sequence). V lost 5 bases and J 9 bases, leaving 17 bases between the germline ends. The CDR3 runs 14 residues. The CDR3 DNA sequence: TGTGCCAGTAGTTCAAGCGCCCCGATCGGTGAGCAGTTCTTC. It yields the protein CASSSSAPIGEQFF. Complete variable domain (other parts from reference TRBV19 and TRBJ2-1): DGGITQSPKYLFRKEGQNVTLSCEQNLNHDAMYWYRQDPGQGLRLIYYSQIVNDFQKGDIAEGYSVSREKKESFPLTVTSAQKNPTAFYLCASSSSAPIGEQFFGPGTRLTVL.

This clone was picked up one time. The chain employs TRBV28 and TRBJ2-2; 7 bases are a match to TRBD2. Trimming cost V 6 bases and J 5 bases; bases outside gene matches: 3. Germline CDR1 MDHEN, CDR2 SYDVKM. CDR3 length equals 13 residues. In nucleotides, the CDR3 is TGTGCCAGCAGCCTGGGGGGGACCGGGGAGCTGTTTTTT. Translated, it gives CASSLGGTGELFF.

The genes are TRBV12-3 or TRBV12-4 and TRBJ1-2, with a weak D call TRBD1 (5 bases). Trimming took 3 bases from V and 3 from J, leaving 5 bases between them. This CDR3 contains 12 residues. CDR3 sequence reads: CASSFRDYGYTF. CDR3 bases: TGTGCCAGCAGTTTCAGGGACTATGGCTACACCTTC.

The rearrangement joins TRBV30 to TRBJ1-2, with 8 bases aligning to TRBD1. V lost 1 base and J lost 3; bases outside the gene matches: 4. Germline V gives CDR1 GTSNPN, CDR2 SVGIG (reference sequence). The CDR3 runs 14 residues. The CDR3 loop reads CAWSGTGRDYGYTF. In DNA form, the CDR3 reads TGTGCCTGGAGTGGGACAGGGAGGGACTATGGCTACACCTTC. The full variable domain, rest sourced from reference TRBV30 and TRBJ1-2, is SQTIHQWPATLVQPVGSPLSLECTVEGTSNPNLYWYRQAAGRGLQLLFYSVGIGQISSEVPQNLSASRPQDRQFILSSKKLLLSDSGFYLCAWSGTGRDYGYTFGSGTRLTVV.